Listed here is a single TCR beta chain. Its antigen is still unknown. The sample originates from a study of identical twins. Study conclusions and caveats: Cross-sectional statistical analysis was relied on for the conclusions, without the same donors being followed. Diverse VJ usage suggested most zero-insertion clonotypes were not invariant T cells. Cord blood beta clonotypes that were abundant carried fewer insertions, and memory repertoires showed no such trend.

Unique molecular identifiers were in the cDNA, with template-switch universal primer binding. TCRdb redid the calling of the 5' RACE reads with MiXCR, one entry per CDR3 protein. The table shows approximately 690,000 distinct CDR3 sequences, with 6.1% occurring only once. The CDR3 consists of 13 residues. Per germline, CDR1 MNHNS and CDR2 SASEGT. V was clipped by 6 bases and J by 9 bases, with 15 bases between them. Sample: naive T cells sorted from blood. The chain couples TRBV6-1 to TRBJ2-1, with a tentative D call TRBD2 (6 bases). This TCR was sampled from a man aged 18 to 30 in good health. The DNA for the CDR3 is TGTGCCAGCAGGTCGACTGGCGGGGTTGAGCAGTTCTTC. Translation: CASRSTGGVEQFF.